Included here is one T cell receptor (beta chain) sequence, with context. The antigen remains undetermined. Treatment noted: approximately nine-day PBMC culture with coronavirus spike peptide pools or control peptides (ViraFEST assay). Gathering of the CD4+ T cells, from the unexposed donor, took place before the COVID-19 pandemic (2011-2018). This CDR3 region has 10 residues. V dropped 4 bases and J dropped 4 bases, with 2 bases sitting between them. The germline V gene has CDR1 SGDLS and CDR2 YYNGEE. This sample was included in a study of vaccination and CD4 T cells after COVID-19. The Oncomine TCR Beta short-read assay was applied to DNA of cultured CD4+ T cells. A single record per CDR3 protein comes from TCRdb applying MiXCR to the PCR reads. The sample yields roughly 7,200 distinct CDR3 sequences, 33% seen once.

The V gene is TRBV9, the J gene TRBJ1-2; no clear D gene. Sequenced material: CD4+ T cells from blood, cultured in vitro. The clonotype originates from a human donor in good health. The CDR3 DNA is TGTGCCAGCAGCAGCTATGGCTACACCTTC. This translates into CASSSYGYTF.